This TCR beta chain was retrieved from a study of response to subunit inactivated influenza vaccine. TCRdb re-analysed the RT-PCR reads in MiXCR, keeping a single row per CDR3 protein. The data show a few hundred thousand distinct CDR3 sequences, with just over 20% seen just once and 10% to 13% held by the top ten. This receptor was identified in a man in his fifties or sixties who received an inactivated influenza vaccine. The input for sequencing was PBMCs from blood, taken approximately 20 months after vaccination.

Here the CDR3 DNA reads TGTGCCAGCAGGGAAAGCGGGTCGTACACCGGGGAGCTGTTTTTT. As protein: CASRESGSYTGELFF. The chain has TRBV6-1 and TRBJ2-2; possibly TRBD2 for D (6 bases). CDR3 length: 15 amino acids. CDR1 and CDR2 from the germline V gene are MNHNS and SASEGT. The ends were cut back, 6 bases at V and 3 bases at J, with 14 bases in the middle.